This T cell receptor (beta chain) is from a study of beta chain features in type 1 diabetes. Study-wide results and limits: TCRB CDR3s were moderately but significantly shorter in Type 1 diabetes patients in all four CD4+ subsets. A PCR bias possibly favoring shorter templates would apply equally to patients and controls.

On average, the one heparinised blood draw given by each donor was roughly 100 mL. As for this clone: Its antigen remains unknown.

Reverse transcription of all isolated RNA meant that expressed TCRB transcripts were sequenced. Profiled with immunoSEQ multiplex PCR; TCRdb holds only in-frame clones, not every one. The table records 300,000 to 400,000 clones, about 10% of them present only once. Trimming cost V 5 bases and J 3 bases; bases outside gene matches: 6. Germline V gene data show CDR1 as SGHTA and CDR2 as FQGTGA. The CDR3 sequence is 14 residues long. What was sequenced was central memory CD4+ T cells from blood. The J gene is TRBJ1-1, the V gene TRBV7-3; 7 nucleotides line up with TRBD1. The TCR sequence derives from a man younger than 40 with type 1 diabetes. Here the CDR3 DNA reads TGTGCCAGCAGCCTACGACAGGGATACACTGAAGCTTTCTTT. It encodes CASSLRQGYTEAFF.